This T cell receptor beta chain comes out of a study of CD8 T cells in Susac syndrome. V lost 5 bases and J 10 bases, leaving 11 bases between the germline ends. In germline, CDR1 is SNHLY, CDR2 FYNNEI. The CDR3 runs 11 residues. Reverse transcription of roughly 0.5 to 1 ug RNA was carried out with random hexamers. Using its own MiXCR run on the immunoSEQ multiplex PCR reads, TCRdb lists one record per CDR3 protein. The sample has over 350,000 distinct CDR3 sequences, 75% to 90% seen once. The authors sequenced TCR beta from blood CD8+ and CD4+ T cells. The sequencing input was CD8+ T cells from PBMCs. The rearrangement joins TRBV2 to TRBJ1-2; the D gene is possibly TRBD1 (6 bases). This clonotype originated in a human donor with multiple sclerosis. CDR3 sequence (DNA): TGTGCCAGCAGTCGTCAGGGGATCTACACCTTC. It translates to CASSRQGIYTF.